Listed below are T cell receptor beta chains from one sample, sequenced in a study of cytomegalovirus exposure and HLA in healthy donors. The table came from immunoSEQ multiplex PCR; TCRdb's copy has only in-frame clones and leaves some out. The repertoire holds some 130,000 clones, with about 91% as singletons. The sample comprised PBMCs. Receptor source: a woman between 18 and 29 years old in good health and CMV-seronegative. CDR3s include the opening cysteine and the closing phenylalanine or tryptophan. Fields, in order: clone size, V gene, D gene, J gene, CDR3 protein, CDR3 DNA. D genes are given only for firm matches. Size is stated for part of the rows, as once, few or many counts, or as a class when the clone is expanded.

clone_size: once
v_call: TRBV18
d_call: .
j_call: TRBJ2-3
cdr3_aa: CASSPGAQDTQYF
cdr3_nt: TGTGCCAGCTCACCGGGCGCGCAAGATACGCAGTATTTT

clone_size: .
v_call: TRBV4-1
d_call: .
j_call: TRBJ1-4
cdr3_aa: CASRKTGLNEKLFF
cdr3_nt: TGCGCCAGCAGGAAGACAGGCCTAAATGAAAAACTGTTTTTT

clone_size: .
v_call: TRBV10-3
d_call: TRBD1
j_call: TRBJ1-1
cdr3_aa: CAIRTGDTEAFF
cdr3_nt: TGTGCCATTAGAACAGGGGACACTGAAGCTTTCTTT

clone_size: .
v_call: TRBV4-1
d_call: TRBD1
j_call: TRBJ1-5
cdr3_aa: CASSAMIGQGFDQPQHF
cdr3_nt: TGCGCCAGCAGCGCCATGATCGGACAGGGTTTCGATCAGCCCCAGCATTTT

clone_size: .
v_call: TRBV6-6
d_call: .
j_call: TRBJ1-5
cdr3_aa: CASSQTVSNQPQHF
cdr3_nt: TGTGCCAGCAGTCAGACAGTTAGCAATCAGCCCCAGCATTTT

clone_size: .
v_call: TRBV6-5
d_call: .
j_call: TRBJ1-2
cdr3_aa: CASSYSMFSSQGGYTF
cdr3_nt: TGTGCCAGCAGTTACTCGATGTTTTCGTCCCAGGGTGGCTACACCTTC

clone_size: .
v_call: TRBV7-6
d_call: .
j_call: TRBJ2-3
cdr3_aa: CASSLMWLAPDSDTQYF
cdr3_nt: TGTGCCAGCAGCTTGATGTGGTTGGCTCCAGACTCAGATACGCAGTATTTT

clone_size: .
v_call: TRBV6-5
d_call: .
j_call: TRBJ1-1
cdr3_aa: CASQAGWNTEAFF
cdr3_nt: TGTGCCAGCCAGGCAGGATGGAACACTGAAGCTTTCTTT

clone_size: few
v_call: TRBV19
d_call: .
j_call: TRBJ1-2
cdr3_aa: CASKEAHRPRRYGYTF
cdr3_nt: TGTGCCAGTAAGGAAGCCCACAGACCGCGTCGCTATGGCTACACCTTC

clone_size: .
v_call: TRBV6-5
d_call: .
j_call: TRBJ2-7
cdr3_aa: CASSYKGGDEQYF
cdr3_nt: TGTGCCAGCAGTTATAAGGGAGGCGACGAGCAGTACTTC

clone_size: .
v_call: TRBV6-6
d_call: TRBD1
j_call: TRBJ1-3
cdr3_aa: CASLQGGNTIYF
cdr3_nt: TGTGCCAGTTTACAGGGGGGAAACACCATATATTTT

clone_size: .
v_call: TRBV6-1
d_call: TRBD1
j_call: TRBJ2-2
cdr3_aa: CASSLTGEDTGELFF
cdr3_nt: TGTGCCAGCAGCTTGACAGGGGAAGACACCGGGGAGCTGTTTTTT

clone_size: .
v_call: TRBV27
d_call: .
j_call: TRBJ2-7
cdr3_aa: CASSSGSASVYEQYF
cdr3_nt: TGTGCCAGCAGTTCAGGTTCGGCCTCGGTATACGAGCAGTACTTC

clone_size: .
v_call: TRBV5-8
d_call: TRBD2
j_call: TRBJ2-3
cdr3_aa: CASSLLLAGEADTQYF
cdr3_nt: TGTGCCAGCAGCTTGCTCCTAGCGGGGGAGGCAGATACGCAGTATTTT

clone_size: .
v_call: TRBV5-6
d_call: TRBD1
j_call: TRBJ1-5
cdr3_aa: CASSLDRGLDQPQHF
cdr3_nt: TGTGCCAGCAGCTTGGACAGGGGATTAGATCAGCCCCAGCATTTT

clone_size: .
v_call: TRBV11-2
d_call: .
j_call: TRBJ2-3
cdr3_aa: CASSTPREGTDTQYF
cdr3_nt: TGTGCCAGCAGCACCCCGAGGGAAGGCACAGATACGCAGTATTTT

clone_size: .
v_call: TRBV19
d_call: .
j_call: TRBJ1-1
cdr3_aa: CASSKSVQSTEAFF
cdr3_nt: TGTGCCAGTAGTAAGTCCGTACAGAGCACTGAAGCTTTCTTT

clone_size: .
v_call: TRBV5-5
d_call: TRBD1
j_call: TRBJ1-5
cdr3_aa: CASSLGQGAGNQPQHF
cdr3_nt: TGTGCCAGCAGCTTGGGTCAGGGGGCTGGCAATCAGCCCCAGCATTTT

clone_size: .
v_call: TRBV5-6
d_call: TRBD1
j_call: TRBJ1-5
cdr3_aa: CASSYSGGHQPQHF
cdr3_nt: TGTGCCAGCAGCTACTCAGGGGGTCACCAGCCCCAGCATTTT

clone_size: once
v_call: TRBV5-1
d_call: .
j_call: TRBJ1-1
cdr3_aa: CASSLGGREFAEAFF
cdr3_nt: TGCGCCAGCAGCTTGGGAGGCCGGGAGTTCGCTGAAGCTTTCTTT

clone_size: .
v_call: TRBV11-2
d_call: .
j_call: TRBJ2-2
cdr3_aa: CASSLGLVYTGELFF
cdr3_nt: TGTGCCAGCAGCTTAGGGCTTGTGTACACCGGGGAGCTGTTTTTT

clone_size: .
v_call: TRBV4-1
d_call: .
j_call: TRBJ2-2
cdr3_aa: CASSQASTGSGELFF
cdr3_nt: TGCGCCAGCAGCCAAGCGTCCACAGGGTCAGGGGAGCTGTTTTTT

clone_size: .
v_call: TRBV12-5
d_call: .
j_call: TRBJ2-7
cdr3_aa: CASGLGSHPSEQYF
cdr3_nt: TGTGCTAGTGGTTTGGGCTCACACCCCTCCGAGCAGTACTTC

clone_size: .
v_call: TRBV7-3
d_call: .
j_call: TRBJ2-3
cdr3_aa: CASSPLGGAYTDTQYF
cdr3_nt: TGTGCCAGCAGCCCGTTGGGGGGAGCCTACACAGATACGCAGTATTTT

clone_size: .
v_call: TRBV2
d_call: TRBD1
j_call: TRBJ1-6
cdr3_aa: CASRTDRGYSPLHF
cdr3_nt: TGTGCCAGCAGGACGGACAGGGGGTATTCACCCCTCCACTTT

clone_size: .
v_call: TRBV7-3
d_call: TRBD2
j_call: TRBJ2-3
cdr3_aa: CASSPSGGQDTQYF
cdr3_nt: TGTGCCAGCAGCCCCAGCGGGGGGCAAGATACGCAGTATTTT

clone_size: .
v_call: TRBV5-1
d_call: TRBD2
j_call: TRBJ2-1
cdr3_aa: CASTPGGPRNEQFF
cdr3_nt: TGCGCCAGCACGCCGGGGGGGCCGAGGAATGAGCAGTTCTTC

clone_size: .
v_call: TRBV7-3
d_call: TRBD1
j_call: TRBJ2-1
cdr3_aa: CASRLTGTDYNEQFF
cdr3_nt: TGTGCCAGCAGATTGACCGGGACAGATTACAATGAGCAGTTCTTC

clone_size: .
v_call: TRBV10-2
d_call: .
j_call: TRBJ2-1
cdr3_aa: CATTQGPDEQFF
cdr3_nt: TGCGCCACCACACAGGGCCCCGATGAGCAGTTCTTC

clone_size: .
v_call: TRBV27
d_call: TRBD1
j_call: TRBJ1-1
cdr3_aa: CASSLPGQENTEAFF
cdr3_nt: TGTGCCAGCAGTCTCCCAGGACAGGAAAACACTGAAGCTTTCTTT

clone_size: once
v_call: TRBV6-1
d_call: .
j_call: TRBJ1-1
cdr3_aa: CASTTGLETEAFF
cdr3_nt: TGTGCCAGTACAACAGGGTTGGAAACTGAAGCTTTCTTT

clone_size: .
v_call: TRBV7-9
d_call: .
j_call: TRBJ2-1
cdr3_aa: CASSPRASYNEQFF
cdr3_nt: TGTGCCAGCAGTCCCAGGGCGTCCTACAATGAGCAGTTCTTC

clone_size: once
v_call: TRBV27
d_call: .
j_call: TRBJ1-2
cdr3_aa: CASSLSAGSGGYTF
cdr3_nt: TGTGCCAGCAGTTTATCGGCAGGGTCGGGTGGCTACACCTTC

clone_size: once
v_call: TRBV19
d_call: .
j_call: TRBJ1-1
cdr3_aa: CASRAGQNTEAFF
cdr3_nt: TGTGCCAGTAGAGCAGGACAGAACACTGAAGCTTTCTTT

clone_size: .
v_call: TRBV7-2
d_call: TRBD1
j_call: TRBJ1-5
cdr3_aa: CASSFPGGLGQPQHF
cdr3_nt: TGTGCCAGCAGCTTCCCAGGGGGCTTAGGTCAGCCCCAGCATTTT

clone_size: .
v_call: TRBV6-5
d_call: .
j_call: TRBJ1-1
cdr3_aa: CASSPRVWSEAFF
cdr3_nt: TGTGCCAGCAGTCCCCGGGTATGGTCTGAAGCTTTCTTT

clone_size: .
v_call: TRBV7-2
d_call: .
j_call: TRBJ1-4
cdr3_aa: CASSLDWFGGEKLFF
cdr3_nt: TGTGCCAGCAGCTTAGATTGGTTTGGAGGTGAAAAACTGTTTTTT

clone_size: .
v_call: TRBV9
d_call: TRBD1
j_call: TRBJ1-3
cdr3_aa: CASSVEGTAQTGNTIYF
cdr3_nt: TGTGCCAGCAGCGTAGAAGGGACAGCGCAAACTGGAAACACCATATATTTT

clone_size: .
v_call: TRBV7-8
d_call: .
j_call: TRBJ2-7
cdr3_aa: CASSFPGTFEQYF
cdr3_nt: TGTGCCAGCAGCTTCCCCGGGACATTCGAGCAGTACTTC

clone_size: .
v_call: TRBV7-6
d_call: TRBD1
j_call: TRBJ2-1
cdr3_aa: CASSQTGVENEQFF
cdr3_nt: TGTGCCAGCAGCCAGACAGGGGTGGAGAATGAGCAGTTCTTC

clone_size: .
v_call: TRBV19
d_call: .
j_call: TRBJ2-5
cdr3_aa: CASSWGVQETQYF
cdr3_nt: TGTGCCAGTAGTTGGGGGGTACAAGAGACCCAGTACTTC

clone_size: .
v_call: TRBV15
d_call: .
j_call: TRBJ1-4
cdr3_aa: CATNPRTNEKLFF
cdr3_nt: TGTGCCACCAATCCTCGAACTAATGAAAAACTGTTTTTT

clone_size: .
v_call: TRBV6-1
d_call: TRBD1
j_call: TRBJ2-7
cdr3_aa: CASRGWTGGDEQYF
cdr3_nt: TGTGCCAGCAGGGGGTGGACAGGGGGCGACGAGCAGTACTTC

clone_size: few
v_call: TRBV6-6
d_call: TRBD1
j_call: TRBJ2-7
cdr3_aa: CASTPGTESREQYF
cdr3_nt: TGTGCCAGCACTCCCGGGACAGAAAGCCGTGAGCAGTACTTC

clone_size: .
v_call: TRBV5-1
d_call: .
j_call: TRBJ2-3
cdr3_aa: CASTEQGADTQYF
cdr3_nt: TGCGCCAGCACCGAACAGGGTGCAGATACGCAGTATTTT

clone_size: few
v_call: TRBV4-1
d_call: .
j_call: TRBJ1-2
cdr3_aa: CASSPSDEDSGYTF
cdr3_nt: TGCGCCAGCAGCCCGTCGGACGAGGACAGCGGCTACACCTTC

clone_size: .
v_call: TRBV5-3
d_call: .
j_call: TRBJ1-1
cdr3_aa: CASRSGTFDTEAFF
cdr3_nt: TGTGCCAGCAGGTCCGGGACTTTCGACACTGAAGCTTTCTTT

clone_size: .
v_call: TRBV5-1
d_call: TRBD1
j_call: TRBJ1-1
cdr3_aa: CASSSGTGVPEAFF
cdr3_nt: TGCGCCAGCAGCTCAGGGACAGGGGTTCCTGAAGCTTTCTTT

clone_size: .
v_call: TRBV18
d_call: TRBD1
j_call: TRBJ1-3
cdr3_aa: CASSPGTGGLTGNTIYF
cdr3_nt: TGTGCCAGCTCACCAGGGACAGGGGGATTAACTGGAAACACCATATATTTT

clone_size: .
v_call: TRBV7-9
d_call: .
j_call: TRBJ1-3
cdr3_aa: CASISRVYGNTIYF
cdr3_nt: TGTGCCAGCATCTCCAGGGTTTATGGAAACACCATATATTTT

clone_size: .
v_call: TRBV5-1
d_call: TRBD1
j_call: TRBJ2-7
cdr3_aa: CASSTDRDLFREQYF
cdr3_nt: TGCGCCAGCAGCACCGACAGGGACCTGTTTCGCGAGCAGTACTTC

clone_size: .
v_call: TRBV5-1
d_call: TRBD1
j_call: TRBJ1-4
cdr3_aa: CASSLGQGGEKLFF
cdr3_nt: TGCGCCAGCAGCTTAGGACAGGGAGGCGAAAAACTGTTTTTT

clone_size: .
v_call: TRBV4-1
d_call: TRBD2
j_call: TRBJ2-1
cdr3_aa: CASSQVVAGGGNEQFF
cdr3_nt: TGCGCCAGCAGCCAAGTAGTAGCGGGGGGCGGGAATGAGCAGTTCTTC

clone_size: .
v_call: TRBV18
d_call: .
j_call: TRBJ1-4
cdr3_aa: CASSPSGAGANEKLFF
cdr3_nt: TGTGCCAGCTCACCATCCGGGGCGGGAGCTAATGAAAAACTGTTTTTT

clone_size: .
v_call: TRBV5-4
d_call: TRBD1
j_call: TRBJ1-2
cdr3_aa: CASSLVGTTTGGVYGYTF
cdr3_nt: TGTGCCAGCAGCTTGGTCGGTACCACGACAGGGGGCGTCTATGGCTACACCTTC